This T cell receptor (beta chain) was captured by sequencing in a study of T cell changes during pregnancy in multiple sclerosis. The germline gives CDR1 MNHEY, CDR2 SVGAGI. The CDR3 is 15 residues long. Trimming took 2 bases from V and 1 from J; bases not matched to a gene: 1. The table came from immunoSEQ multiplex PCR; TCRdb's copy has only in-frame clones and leaves some out. The sample has tens of thousands of clones, 90% to 95% seen once. The material was CD8+ T cells from peripheral blood mononuclear cells, obtained in the second trimester of pregnancy. V gene TRBV6-5 combines with J gene TRBJ2-1; the match to TRBD2 covers 8 bases. The receptor was derived from a female donor with multiple sclerosis, enrolled in a pregnancy study. In nucleotides, the CDR3 is TGTGCCAGCAGTTACGGGACTAGTTCCTACAATGAGCAGTTCTTC. Amino acids: CASSYGTSSYNEQFF.